One and the same sample provided the 8 T cell receptor beta chains below, sequenced in a study of blood T cell repertoires in COVID-19. TCRdb's copy holds only in-frame clones and misses some; the assay was immunoSEQ multiplex PCR. The sample shows 230,000 or so clones, roughly 84% of them seen only once. Sequencing was carried out using peripheral blood. Receptors originate from a man aged 50-59 years with active or convalescent COVID-19.

The CDR3 DNA follows: TGTGCCAGCAGCCCACCGGGGACTCCTCACTCTGGAAACACCATATATTTT. It is translated as CASSPPGTPHSGNTIYF. This sequence joins TRBV7-8 and TRBJ1-3; tentative D call: TRBD1 (5 bases). V dropped 5 bases and J dropped 0 bases, with 17 bases sitting between them. This CDR3 is 17 amino acids long. Per germline, CDR1 SGHVS and CDR2 FQNEAQ.

Ten or more counts support this clone. The J gene is TRBJ2-7, the V gene TRBV5-5; 7 nucleotides match TRBD1. CDR1 and CDR2 (germline): SGHKS, YYEKEE (reference sequence). The V and J ends lost 0 bases and 5 bases, in that order; junction bases with no gene match: 11. The CDR3 extends over 16 amino acids. For the CDR3, the DNA is TGTGCCAGCAGCTTGGATGGGACAGCCAGTAGGGACGAGCAGTACTTC. Translating gives CASSLDGTASRDEQYF.

The chain uses TRBV3-1 (or the pseudogene TRBV3-2) and TRBJ2-1; D gene ambiguous. The germline V gene has CDR1 LGHDT and CDR2 YNNKEL (reference sequence). The CDR3 runs 15 residues. Trimming stripped 5 bases from V and 9 bases from J, with 20 bases between. In DNA form, the CDR3 reads TGTGCCAGCAGCAAAAGTATCCCACCCTCGGGTGAGCAGTTCTTC. Its translation: CASSKSIPPSGEQFF.

This rearrangement joins TRBV23-1 to TRBJ2-7; 7 bases fit TRBD1. TRBV23-1 is classed as an ORF, of uncertain function. The junction had 7 bases not matched to a gene; V was cut back by 9 bases and J by 2 bases. The CDR3 contains 13 residues. The CDR3 spells CARITGVPYEQYF. Written as DNA, the CDR3 is TGCGCCAGAATAACAGGGGTCCCCTACGAGCAGTACTTC.

The chain couples TRBV7-2 to TRBJ2-2, with 8 nucleotides matching TRBD1. The CDR3 is 14 residues long. Germline loops: CDR1 SGHTA, CDR2 FQGNSA. V trimming: 5 bases; J trimming: 5 bases; junction bases outside the gene matches: 4. The CDR3 sequence: CASSQQGGTGELFF. CDR3 sequence (DNA): TGTGCCAGCAGCCAACAGGGGGGAACCGGGGAGCTGTTTTTT.

This clone turned up a few times. This sequence joins TRBV6-5 and TRBJ1-6; 7 bases fit TRBD1. The CDR3 consists of 14 residues. Germline CDR1 MNHEY, CDR2 SVGAGI. Losses at the gene ends were 6 bases for V and 7 bases for J; bases not matched to a gene: 6. CDR3 nucleotides: TGTGCCAGCAGGCCACAGGGGCGGAATTCACCCCTCCACTTT. As protein: CASRPQGRNSPLHF.

The chain couples TRBV5-1 to TRBJ2-3; D call uncertain. Trimming removed 4 bases at V and 2 bases at J, with 14 bases between. This CDR3 comprises 15 residues. Germline-derived CDR1 and CDR2 are SGHRS and YFSETQ. The CDR3 is CASSQTHQNTDTQYF. In DNA, the CDR3 is TGCGCCAGCAGCCAAACACATCAGAACACAGATACGCAGTATTTT.

V usage is TRBV7-2 and J usage is TRBJ2-5; tentatively, D is TRBD2 (6 bases). V was cut by 6 bases and J by 4 bases, with 15 bases left in between. The CDR3 extends over 14 amino acids. Germline-derived CDR1 and CDR2 are SGHTA and FQGNSA. The CDR3 here is CASRPNLGGETQYF. CDR3 bases: TGTGCCAGCAGACCCAATCTGGGGGGAGAGACCCAGTACTTC.